This T cell receptor (beta chain) appears in the sequencing data of a study of immune cell composition in non-small cell lung cancer. Trimming pared 0 bases from V and 4 bases from J, leaving 12 bases between. The CDR3 is 15 amino acids. The germline CDR1 and CDR2 sequences are SGHRS and YFSETQ. Normal lung was taken at the farthest possible site, at least 3 cm from tumour. Genomic DNA came from frozen unsorted single-cell suspensions. TCRdb's copy holds only in-frame clones and misses some; the assay was immunoSEQ multiplex PCR. Here the sample spans approximately 5,000 clones, approximately 71% being singletons. The study's findings and limits: TIL tumour reactivity correlated with maximal tumour-associated clone frequency in adenocarcinoma. It was not proven that tumour-reactive clones equal dominant tumour-associated clones. Squamous carcinomas (roughly 80%) more often had tumour-associated clones >0.5% than adenocarcinomas (roughly 33%).

A note on this clone: What it binds is not known.

This TCR came from a human donor with non-small cell lung cancer. Sequencing was done on a sample of non-adjacent lung tissue. V usage is TRBV5-1 and J usage is TRBJ2-3, with D possibly matching TRBD1 (6 bases). The CDR3 loop reads CASSLALGAADTQYF. CDR3 DNA: TGCGCCAGCAGCTTGGCCTTGGGGGCAGCAGATACGCAGTATTTT.